The T cell receptor beta chain under discussion was sequenced for a study of blood T cell repertoires in COVID-19. At the level of the study: Acute-phase and convalescent COVID-19 samples originated in the United States, Italy and Spain. The analysed material was cDNA or gDNA that came from T cells, B-cell-depleted T cells, or PBMCs.

Deletions cut 0 bases from V and 8 bases from J, with 13 bases between. CDR1 KGHSH and CDR2 LQKENI come from the germline V gene. The CDR3 contains 14 residues. The repertoire was sequenced with immunoSEQ multiplex PCR; TCRdb's copy has only in-frame clones and lacks some. The sample comprises more than 250,000 clones, around 89% of which are singletons, and 1.5% to 2% rests with the top ten. The origin of this receptor is a woman aged 25 to 39 with COVID-19, enrolled during active disease. The sequenced sample was peripheral blood. The rearrangement joins TRBV18 to TRBJ1-1; D uncertain. DNA of the CDR3: TGTGCCAGCTCACCACCGTCTGGCAGATCAGAAGCTTTCTTT. It codes for CASSPPSGRSEAFF. Filled out from reference TRBV18 and TRBJ1-1, the complete variable domain reads NAGVMQNPRHLVRRRGQEARLRCSPMKGHSHVYWYRQLPEEGLKFMVYLQKENIIDESGMPKERFSAEFPKEGPSILRIQQVVRGDSAAYFCASSPPSGRSEAFFGQGTRLTVV.